This T cell receptor beta chain was profiled in a study of beta chain features in type 1 diabetes. What was sequenced were expressed TCRB transcripts, since all of the isolated RNA had been reverse transcribed. TCRdb keeps only in-frame clones here, not all; method: immunoSEQ multiplex PCR. The sample includes hundreds of thousands of clones, over 9.5% of them seen just once. What was sequenced was naive CD4+ T cells from blood. This sequence originates from a woman aged 18-30 years in good health.

CDR3 nucleotide sequence: TGTGCCAGCAGTGAAACCGTGGGAAGTGGCTACACCTTC. Translating gives CASSETVGSGYTF. The chain employs TRBV2 and TRBJ1-2, with no clear D. The ends were cut back, 2 bases at V and 7 bases at J, with 11 bases in the middle. Per the germline V gene, CDR1 is SNHLY and CDR2 is FYNNEI. The CDR3 loop spans 13 amino acids.